This note documents a single TCR beta chain sequence. The antigen remains undetermined. This entry comes from a study of cytomegalovirus exposure and HLA in healthy donors. Overall study results and limits: The study found most TCR sequences rare, yet found some public TCRs in many donors.

The CDR3 has 16 amino acids. The V gene's germline CDR1 is SGHVS and CDR2 FNYEAQ. With 5 bases removed from V and 6 bases from J, the gap between germline ends came to 22 bases. PCR primers comprised 60 Vbeta and 13 Jbeta primers. Sequencing was performed with immunoSEQ multiplex PCR; in TCRdb, only in-frame clones are kept and a portion is missing. The repertoire holds around 150,000 clones, 65% to 85% seen once, with under 2% in the top ten. The sample consisted of PBMCs. The chain uses TRBV7-6 and TRBJ1-2, with D possibly being TRBD1 (6 bases). The clonotype was recovered from a woman under 30 in good health and CMV-seronegative. CDR3 region: CASSAKGTSGGHGYTF. The CDR3, as DNA: TGTGCCAGCAGCGCAAAGGGGACGTCGGGGGGCCATGGCTACACCTTC.